This T cell receptor (beta chain) originates from a study of blood T cells in healthy people across ages. Across the whole study: There was about one barcoded beta molecule captured by template switching per two T cells.

Per germline, CDR1 KGHDR and CDR2 SFDVKD. This CDR3 spans 15 amino acids. Trimming stripped 7 bases from V and 8 bases from J, with 20 bases between. Donors gave around 10 milliliters of peripheral blood apiece. Extracted total RNA amounted to at least 5.5 micrograms for each sample. A second about 7 to 12 cycle PCR used barcoded and J-beta primers. Every single cDNA molecule received a tag from a template-switch adaptor with 12 random nucleotides. TCRdb reprocessed the 5' RACE reads via MiXCR and lists one record per CDR3 protein. The sample includes about 750,000 distinct CDR3 sequences, about 48% of them seen just once.

The sequence was obtained from an elderly man in good health. The chain employs TRBV24-1 and TRBJ2-1, with a possible D match to TRBD2 (6 bases). The sequencing sample was made of blood. CDR3 in DNA: TGTGCCACCAGCTCCGGGACTCCACCTTGGCATGAGCAGTTCTTC. This translates into CATSSGTPPWHEQFF.